The clone carrying this TCR beta chain was detected many times. Antigen specificity is unknown. Its ends do not fully match the called genes, so a read error is possible. Patients sequenced had flow cytometry evidence of CD8+CD57+ cell expansion. Severe acquired aplastic anemia was diagnosed in all patients. Blood was sampled before the patients had received any therapy. The source of the sample is a study of CD8+CD57+ T cells in acquired aplastic anemia. Turning to the study itself: The DNA of sorted CD4+ and CD8+ cells averaged approximately 2.9 ug. Findings and caveats of the study: Simpson's diversity of CD8+ cells was not significantly different in patients compared with controls.

The CDR3 sequence is 15 residues long. Germline V gives CDR1 SSHAT, CDR2 FNYEAQ (reference sequence). Investigators profiled TCR beta VDJ and CDR3 from genomic DNA template. TCRdb recomputed calls from the reads with MiXCR, one row per CDR3 protein. The table shows 180,000 or so distinct CDR3 sequences, with around 48% occurring only once. The source material was sorted CD4+, CD8+, or CD8+CD57+ T cells (not recorded which) from PBMCs. The chain employs TRBV7-7 and TRBJ2-3; TRBD2 matches at 9 bases. The sequence was collected from a human donor with aplastic anemia. CDR3 residues: CASSLGLAGSDTQYF. The CDR3 DNA sequence: TGTGCTAGCAGCTTAGGGCTAGCGGGGTCAGATACGCAGTATTTT.